What follows are 15 T cell receptor beta chains derived from one specimen sequenced in a study of blood T cell repertoires in COVID-19. The data were produced by immunoSEQ multiplex PCR, yet TCRdb's version contains in-frame clones alone and is incomplete. The sample shows a few hundred thousand clones, around 89% of them seen only once. Sequencing was done on a sample of PBMCs or T cells enriched from blood (not recorded which). These receptors were obtained from a man aged 25 to 40 who had recovered from COVID-19.

This clone has a single count. The CDR3 DNA follows: TGTGCCAGCAGCCGCAATGAGCAGTTCTTC. Its translation: CASSRNEQFF. This chain links TRBV6-5 with TRBJ2-1; no clear D gene. The ends were cut back, 6 bases at V and 6 bases at J, with 3 bases in the middle. The V gene's germline CDR1 is MNHEY and CDR2 SVGAGI. The CDR3 spans 10 residues.

The rearrangement joins TRBV4-2 to TRBJ2-7; 7 bases map to TRBD2. From germline, CDR1 is LGHNA and CDR2 YNFKEQ. The CDR3 spans 11 residues. V trimming: 6 bases; J trimming: 5 bases; junction bases outside the gene matches: 1. DNA of the CDR3: TGTGCCAGCAGGGGGGGGGACGAGCAGTACTTC. Protein sequence: CASRGGDEQYF.

The rearrangement links TRBV4-1 to TRBJ1-2, with 7 bases that match TRBD1. V dropped 0 bases and J dropped 4; count of bases not matched to a gene: 8. The length of the CDR3 is 16 residues. In germline, CDR1 is MGHRA, CDR2 YSYEKL. Here the CDR3 DNA reads TGCGCCAGCAGCCAAGAGGAGCAGGGGGGCGGCTATGGCTACACCTTC. Translated: CASSQEEQGGGYGYTF.

V gene TRBV19 combines with J gene TRBJ2-2, with 8 bases aligning to TRBD1. CDR1 LNHDA and CDR2 SQIVND come from the germline V gene (reference sequence). V gave up 8 bases and J gave up 6 bases; unmatched junction bases: 2. This CDR3 has 12 residues. The CDR3 DNA reads TGTGCCAGTGGACAGGGCTCCGGGGAGCTGTTTTTT. It specifies CASGQGSGELFF.

V and J are TRBV19 and TRBJ1-5; 9 positions match TRBD1. From germline, CDR1 is LNHDA and CDR2 SQIVND (reference sequence). The V segment lost 5 bases and the J segment 7 bases; nucleotides outside the gene matches: 6. This CDR3 has 14 residues. CDR3 bases: TGTGCCAGTAGTGAGACAGGGGGAGCGCAGCCCCAGCATTTT. Encoded protein: CASSETGGAQPQHF.

The rearrangement links TRBV19 to TRBJ2-7, with a possible D match to TRBD1 (6 bases). Germline loops: CDR1 LNHDA, CDR2 SQIVND (reference sequence). The CDR3 contains 13 residues. Trimming took 5 bases from V and 5 from J, leaving 13 bases between them. CDR3 loop: CASSFQGPNEQYF. The CDR3 coding sequence is TGTGCCAGTAGTTTCCAGGGGCCCAACGAGCAGTACTTC.

The genes are TRBV27 and TRBJ1-2; no clear D. Germline assignment: CDR1 MNHEY and CDR2 SMNVEV (reference sequence). Trimming took off 5 bases at V and 5 bases at J, with 18 bases between the two ends. This CDR3 spans 15 amino acids. CDR3 bases: TGTGCCAGCAGTCCCGGAGGAGAGGGCTCTTATGGCTACACCTTC. Translation gives CASSPGGEGSYGYTF.

The chain employs TRBV2 and TRBJ2-1; D uncertain. The V and J ends lost 2 bases and 5 bases respectively, with 10 bases between them. The germline V gene encodes CDR1 SNHLY and CDR2 FYNNEI. The CDR3 runs 14 residues. CDR3 bases: TGTGCCAGCAGTGAAACGATAACTAACAATGAGCAGTTCTTC. Translated, it gives CASSETITNNEQFF. Supplemented by reference TRBV2 and TRBJ2-1, the full variable domain reads EPEVTQTPSHQVTQMGQEVILRCVPISNHLYFYWYRQILGQKVEFLVSFYNNEISEKSEIFDDQFSVERPDGSNFTLKIRSTKLEDSAMYFCASSETITNNEQFFGPGTRLTVL.

This chain uses TRBV27 with TRBJ1-2, with D maybe TRBD1 (6 bases). Trimming took off 5 bases at V and 7 bases at J, with 14 bases between the two ends. The germline gives CDR1 MNHEY, CDR2 SMNVEV (reference sequence). This CDR3 has 13 residues. The CDR3 DNA reads as TGTGCCAGCAGTCAAATGACAGGTCTTGGCTACACCTTC. As protein: CASSQMTGLGYTF.

A single count supports this clone. J is TRBJ1-5 and V is TRBV4-3; D is undetermined. Germline values: CDR1 LGHNA, CDR2 YSLEER. V gave up 0 bases and J gave up 3 bases, with 12 bases separating them. The CDR3 has 16 amino acids. For the CDR3, the DNA is TGCGCCAGCAGCCAAGAGATCGGGAGATTCAATCAGCCCCAGCATTTT. Translated: CASSQEIGRFNQPQHF.

This clone showed up just once. V usage is TRBV30 and J usage is TRBJ2-5; D may be TRBD1 (8 bases). This CDR3 is built from 14 residues. In germline, CDR1 is GTSNPN, CDR2 SVGIG (reference sequence). The V end lost 5 bases, the J end lost 3 bases, and 16 bases lay between the germline ends. DNA for the CDR3: TGTGCCTGGCTCGACAGGGGAGGGAAAGAGACCCAGTACTTC. As protein: CAWLDRGGKETQYF.

In this sample, this clone turned up once. The chain joins TRBV30 to TRBJ2-7; 9 bases are shared with TRBD1. With V trimmed by 4 bases and J by 4 bases, 8 bases remained unmatched. The CDR3 totals 14 residues. Germline V gene data show CDR1 as GTSNPN and CDR2 as SVGIG (reference sequence). CDR3 in amino acids: CAWNDGTGTYEQYF. The CDR3 nucleotides are TGTGCCTGGAATGACGGGACAGGGACTTACGAGCAGTACTTC.

This clone occurred once. The V gene is TRBV6-6, the J gene TRBJ1-2, with a weak D call TRBD1 (6 bases). V lost 5 bases and J 4 bases, leaving 32 bases between the germline ends. The CDR3 has 20 amino acids. CDR1 MNHNY and CDR2 SVGAGI come from the germline V gene (reference sequence). The CDR3 bases are TGTGCCAGCAGTCTAGCTAAGCTGCCGGGACAAGTGCGTATCGCCTATGGCTACACCTTC. It encodes CASSLAKLPGQVRIAYGYTF.

The chain joins TRBV11-3 to TRBJ2-1; tentatively, D is TRBD2 (7 bases). The CDR3 totals 15 residues. V lost 6 bases to trimming and J lost 4 bases, with 16 bases between them. Germline V CDR1 and CDR2: SGHNT, YENEEA. Here the CDR3 DNA reads TGTGCCAGCAGTCCCTCGGGGGGCCATTACAATGAGCAGTTCTTC. Residues: CASSPSGGHYNEQFF. Supplemented by reference TRBV11-3 and TRBJ2-1, the full variable domain reads EAGVVQSPRYKIIEKKQPVAFWCNPISGHNTLYWYLQNLGQGPELLIRYENEEAVDDSQLPKDRFSAERLKGVDSTLKIQPAELGDSAVYLCASSPSGGHYNEQFFGPGTRLTVL.

The chain is built from TRBV12-3 or TRBV12-4 and TRBJ2-7, with TRBD2 identical over 9 bases. The CDR3 is 13 amino acids. V trimming: 3 bases; J trimming: 5 bases; junction bases outside the gene matches: 2. The CDR3 DNA reads TGTGCCAGCAGTTTTGCTAGCGGGAACGAGCAGTACTTC. Protein sequence: CASSFASGNEQYF.